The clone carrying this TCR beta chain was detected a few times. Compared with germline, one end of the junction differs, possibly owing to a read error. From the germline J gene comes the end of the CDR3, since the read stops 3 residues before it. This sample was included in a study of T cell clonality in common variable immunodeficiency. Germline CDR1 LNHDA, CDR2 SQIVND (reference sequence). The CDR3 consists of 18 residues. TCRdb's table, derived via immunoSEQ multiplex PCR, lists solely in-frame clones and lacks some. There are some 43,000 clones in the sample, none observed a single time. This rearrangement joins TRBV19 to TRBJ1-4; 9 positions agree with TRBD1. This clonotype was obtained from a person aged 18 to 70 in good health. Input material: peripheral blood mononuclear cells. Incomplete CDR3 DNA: TGTGCCAGTTGTATTGGACAGGGGTTCACCTCTGGGGCCAACGTA. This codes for CASCIGQGFTSGANV. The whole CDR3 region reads CASCIGQGFTSGANVLFF.